Listed below are T cell receptor beta chains from one sample, sequenced in a study of radiation and T cells in renal cell carcinoma. TCRdb's copy holds only in-frame clones and misses some; the assay was immunoSEQ multiplex PCR. The repertoire holds approximately 85,000 clones, with about 89% as singletons. This sample comprised blood, obtained from a patient whose treatment included radiotherapy and nephrectomy. The receptors were gathered from a woman in her 70s with renal cell carcinoma. CDR3s include the opening cysteine and the closing phenylalanine or tryptophan. A D gene is named only where the DNA matches it firmly. A row's size may be missing; if present it is once, few, many or a size class.

>.|TRBJ1-2|TRBV18|.
TGTGCCAGCTCCCTCGGGACGGAGCCCTATGGCTACACCTTC
CASSLGTEPYGYTF
>.|TRBJ1-1|TRBV6-6|.
TGTGCCAGCAGTTACACTGCCGAGAACACTGAAGCTTTCTTT
CASSYTAENTEAFF
>TRBD1|TRBJ2-6|TRBV6-5|.
TGTGCCAGCAGCCCGACAGGGGCTGGGGCCAACGTCCTGACTTTC
CASSPTGAGANVLTF
>.|TRBJ2-2|TRBV4-3|once
TGCGCCAGCAGCCAAGGGGCCCAGGGCCCCACCGGGGAGCTGTTTTTT
CASSQGAQGPTGELFF
>.|TRBJ2-3|TRBV7-2|.
TGTGCCAGCAGCAAACAGATACGGACATACAGCACAGATACGCAGTATTTT
CASSKQIRTYSTDTQYF
>.|TRBJ1-1|TRBV5-1|.
TGCGCCAGCAGCGTAGACGGACGGATGAACACTGAAGCTTTCTTT
CASSVDGRMNTEAFF
>TRBD2|TRBJ2-3|TRBV4-3|.
TGCGCCAGCAGCCAAGAAGGCGGGGGTAGCACAGATACGCAGTATTTT
CASSQEGGGSTDTQYF
>.|TRBJ1-3|TRBV18|.
TGTGCCAGCTCACCACCAGGGTCTGGAAACACCATATATTTT
CASSPPGSGNTIYF
>.|TRBJ1-6|TRBV6-5|few
TGTGCCAGCAGTTACACGGCAGGGGACCCACCCCTCCACTTT
CASSYTAGDPPLHF
>.|TRBJ1-6|TRBV10-3|.
TGTGCCATCACGTCGGGGGATTCACCCCTCCACTTT
CAITSGDSPLHF
>TRBD1|TRBJ1-2|TRBV7-2|.
TGTGCCAGCAGCTCCGACAGGGGCTATGGCTACACCTTC
CASSSDRGYGYTF
>.|TRBJ2-6|TRBV19|.
TGTGCCAGTAGTACCACTGCATCTGGGGCCAACGTCCTGACTTTC
CASSTTASGANVLTF
>.|TRBJ2-1|TRBV10-1|.
TGCGCCAGAGACATAAATGAGCAGTTCTTC
CARDINEQFF
>TRBD1|TRBJ1-6|TRBV9|.
TGTGCCAGCAGCGAGAGGACAGGCGGCTCCTATAATTCACCCCTCCACTTT
CASSERTGGSYNSPLHF